The 31 T cell receptor beta chains listed next were all sequenced from one sample in a study of blood T cell repertoires in COVID-19. The method was immunoSEQ multiplex PCR; TCRdb's version includes in-frame clones alone and lacks a portion of them. The sample has approximately 100,000 clones, approximately 91% seen once; the top ten hold around 6.5%. Sequencing used peripheral blood. The source is a woman between 55 and 75 years old with acute or convalescent COVID-19.

The table lists this clone with a count of one. This chain links TRBV28 with TRBJ1-6; D call uncertain. Per the germline V gene, CDR1 is MDHEN and CDR2 is SYDVKM. The CDR3 runs 17 residues. With 6 bases removed from V and 5 bases from J, the gap between germline ends came to 20 bases. The CDR3 here is CASRNIRSRWDNSPLHF. The CDR3 DNA follows: TGTGCCAGCAGGAATATAAGGAGTAGGTGGGATAATTCACCCCTCCACTTT.

The chain combines TRBV27 with TRBJ2-1, with TRBD2 matching 7 bases. CDR1 is MNHEY, CDR2 SMNVEV, per germline (reference sequence). The ends lost 8 bases at V and 1 base at J; junction bases unmatched: 5. The CDR3 has 14 residues. The CDR3 DNA reads as TGTGCCAGCCTAGGACTAGGATCCTACAATGAGCAGTTCTTC. Translating gives CASLGLGSYNEQFF.

The chain links TRBV19 to TRBJ1-1; the match to TRBD1 covers 9 bases. The germline V gene has CDR1 LNHDA and CDR2 SQIVND (reference sequence). J lost 7 bases, V lost 9 bases, and 9 bases had no gene match. The CDR3 is 13 residues long. CDR3 region: CASEPRQGVEAFF. The CDR3, as DNA: TGTGCCAGCGAACCCAGACAGGGGGTTGAAGCTTTCTTT.

The rearrangement uses TRBV5-1 and TRBJ2-5; weak D call: TRBD1 (5 bases). The V end lost 2 bases, the J end lost 5 bases, and 10 bases lay between the germline ends. CDR1 and CDR2 from the germline V gene are SGHRS and YFSETQ. The CDR3 length is 13 residues. The CDR3 here is CASSFRQGETQYF. The CDR3 DNA is TGCGCCAGCAGCTTCCGGCAGGGCGAGACCCAGTACTTC.

This chain joins TRBV5-4 and TRBJ1-3; D possibly corresponds to TRBD1 (6 bases). Trimming shortened V by 3 bases and J by 4 bases, and 14 bases separated the two germline ends. Germline CDR1 reads SGHNT; CDR2 reads YYREEE (reference sequence). The CDR3 spans 15 residues. CDR3 region: CASSSGQPGGNTIYF. As DNA, the CDR3 is TGTGCCAGCAGCTCTGGACAGCCCGGAGGAAACACCATATATTTT.

The V gene is TRBV5-1, the J gene TRBJ2-5; 8 bases map to TRBD1. The junction had 6 bases not matched to a gene; V was cut back by 4 bases and J by 4 bases. The CDR3 has 14 amino acids. The germline gives CDR1 SGHRS, CDR2 YFSETQ. The CDR3, as DNA: TGCGCCAGCAGCACAGGACAGGGCGGAGAGACCCAGTACTTC. It codes for CASSTGQGGETQYF.

The genes are TRBV25-1 and TRBJ2-5; D perhaps matches TRBD1 (5 bases). The CDR3 has 14 amino acids. Germline V gives CDR1 MGHDK, CDR2 SYGVNS. Trimming took 3 bases from V and 11 from J, leaving 19 bases between them. CDR3: CASSDSRTSLSQYF. CDR3 sequence (DNA): TGTGCCAGCAGTGATTCCCGGACATCACTATCTCAGTACTTC.

This rearrangement joins TRBV7-3 to TRBJ2-7; D might be TRBD1 (6 bases). Germline V gene data show CDR1 as SGHTA and CDR2 as FQGTGA. Deletions cut 0 bases from V and 2 bases from J, with 14 bases between. CDR3 length: 16 residues. Written as DNA, the CDR3 is TGTGCCAGCAGCTTAACGGGGGCAGATCCCCCCTACGAGCAGTACTTC. As protein: CASSLTGADPPYEQYF. Filled out from reference TRBV7-3 and TRBJ2-7, the complete variable domain reads GAGVSQTPSNKVTEKGKYVELRCDPISGHTALYWYRQSLGQGPEFLIYFQGTGAADDSGLPNDRFFAVRPEGSVSTLKIQRTERGDSAVYLCASSLTGADPPYEQYFGPGTRLTVT.

This rearrangement joins TRBV30 to TRBJ2-7; no definite D call. Trimming stripped 5 bases from V and 0 bases from J, with 8 bases between. CDR3 size: 12 residues. Germline CDR1 is GTSNPN and CDR2 is SVGIG (reference sequence). The CDR3 nucleotides are TGTGCCTGGGGCCCTAGCTCCTACGAGCAGTACTTC. Residues: CAWGPSSYEQYF.

The V call is TRBV6-5, the J call TRBJ2-1, with D maybe TRBD1 (6 bases). The CDR3 is 14 residues long. Trimming cost V 5 bases and J 3 bases, with 11 bases left between them. In germline, CDR1 is MNHEY, CDR2 SVGAGI. In DNA form, the CDR3 reads TGTGCCAGCAGTCAATCGGACAGCTACAATGAGCAGTTCTTC. It translates to CASSQSDSYNEQFF.

V is TRBV7-9 and J is TRBJ1-1; 7 bases agree with TRBD1. The CDR3 has 15 amino acids. Germline trimming cut 1 base from V and 0 bases from J; bases unmatched to any gene: 2. Per germline, CDR1 SEHNR and CDR2 FQNEAQ (reference sequence). Here the CDR3 reads CASSLGGTVNTEAFF. The CDR3 coding sequence is TGTGCCAGCAGCTTAGGGGGGACAGTGAACACTGAAGCTTTCTTT. Complete variable domain (other parts from reference TRBV7-9 and TRBJ1-1): DTGVSQNPRHKITKRGQNVTFRCDPISEHNRLYWYRQTLGQGPEFLTYFQNEAQLEKSRLLSDRFSAERPKGSFSTLEIQRTEQGDSAMYLCASSLGGTVNTEAFFGQGTRLTVV.

The rearrangement links TRBV5-1 to TRBJ2-7; TRBD2 aligns across 13 bases. J lost 2 bases, V lost 4 bases, and 6 bases had no gene match. The CDR3 spans 16 residues. Per germline, CDR1 SGHRS and CDR2 YFSETQ. The CDR3: CASSSRTSGSPYEQYF. CDR3 bases: TGCGCCAGCAGCAGCCGGACTAGCGGGAGCCCCTACGAGCAGTACTTC.

The chain combines TRBV7-8 with TRBJ1-6, with D possibly being TRBD1 (5 bases). V shed 0 bases and J shed 0 bases, with 18 bases lying between them. The CDR3 is made up of 20 amino acids. Germline lookup yields CDR1 SGHVS and CDR2 FQNEAQ. The CDR3 spells CASSLAWGGAGGSYNSPLHF. CDR3 DNA: TGTGCCAGCAGCTTAGCTTGGGGAGGCGCCGGGGGCTCCTATAATTCACCCCTCCACTTT.

The CDR3 coding sequence is TGTGCCAGCAGCTTGGGGGGGAGCGGGGACACCTACGAGCAGTACTTC. Its protein is CASSLGGSGDTYEQYF. V usage is TRBV5-4 and J usage is TRBJ2-7; a possible D gene is TRBD2 (7 bases). Looked up from germline, CDR1 is SGHNT and CDR2 is YYREEE (reference sequence). Trimming left V 0 bases short and J 2 bases short, with 15 bases between. CDR3 size: 16 residues.

The chain joins TRBV28 to TRBJ2-2; tentative D call: TRBD2 (5 bases). Germline CDR1 is MDHEN and CDR2 is SYDVKM. This CDR3 is 15 amino acids long. The ends were cut back, 7 bases at V and 5 bases at J, with 17 bases in the middle. The CDR3 sequence is CASTSGSLATGELFF. For the CDR3, the DNA is TGTGCCAGCACATCGGGAAGCCTTGCTACCGGGGAGCTGTTTTTT.

The gene calls are TRBV6-5 and TRBJ1-4; the D is unclear. Germline CDR1 is MNHEY and CDR2 is SVGAGI. The CDR3 has 15 amino acids. V gave up 1 base and J gave up 6 bases, with 12 bases separating them. The CDR3 DNA sequence: TGTGCCAGCAGTTACTACGGCAGGCGGGATGAAAAACTGTTTTTT. Residues: CASSYYGRRDEKLFF.

The V gene is TRBV3-1 (or the pseudogene TRBV3-2), the J gene TRBJ2-7; possible D gene TRBD2, 7 bases. Trimming pared 1 base from V and 5 bases from J, leaving 15 bases between. The CDR3 runs to 15 residues. CDR1 is LGHDT and CDR2 is YNNKEL in the germline V gene (reference sequence). CDR3 amino acids: CASSQGGGALDEQYF. The CDR3 DNA is TGTGCCAGCAGCCAAGGAGGGGGGGCCTTGGACGAGCAGTACTTC.

This chain links TRBV18 with TRBJ2-3, with TRBD1 as a possible D gene (6 bases). Trimming cost V 2 bases and J 2 bases, with 11 bases left between them. The germline V gene encodes CDR1 KGHSH and CDR2 LQKENI. The CDR3 covers 15 residues. In nucleotides, the CDR3 is TGTGCCAGCTCACCAGATGGGGGCCACACAGATACGCAGTATTTT. It codes for CASSPDGGHTDTQYF. The full variable domain, its missing parts supplied by reference TRBV18 and TRBJ2-3, is NAGVMQNPRHLVRRRGQEARLRCSPMKGHSHVYWYRQLPEEGLKFMVYLQKENIIDESGMPKERFSAEFPKEGPSILRIQQVVRGDSAAYFCASSPDGGHTDTQYFGPGTRLTVL.

The genes are TRBV18 and TRBJ1-6, with 10 positions matching TRBD1. The germline V gene has CDR1 KGHSH and CDR2 LQKENI. V was pared by 2 bases and J by 8 bases, with 9 bases of the junction left unmatched. CDR3 length: 17 amino acids. The CDR3 coding sequence is TGTGCCAGCTCACCAACCTCCGGGACAGGGGATTATTCACCCCTCCACTTT. It specifies CASSPTSGTGDYSPLHF. Complete variable domain (other parts from reference TRBV18 and TRBJ1-6): NAGVMQNPRHLVRRRGQEARLRCSPMKGHSHVYWYRQLPEEGLKFMVYLQKENIIDESGMPKERFSAEFPKEGPSILRIQQVVRGDSAAYFCASSPTSGTGDYSPLHFGNGTRLTVT.

The rearrangement uses TRBV5-1 and TRBJ2-2, with TRBD1 identical over 7 bases. CDR3 size: 15 residues. CDR1 is SGHRS, CDR2 YFSETQ, per germline. With 6 bases clipped from V and 1 base from J, the junction kept 6 bases outside the gene matches. CDR3 bases: TGCGCCAGCAAGGGGACAGTCCTGAACACCGGGGAGCTGTTTTTT. Amino acid sequence: CASKGTVLNTGELFF.

This chain links TRBV10-3 with TRBJ1-4; unclear D gene. Per germline, CDR1 ENHRY and CDR2 SYGVKD. The CDR3 contains 13 residues. V was cut by 6 bases and J by 3 bases, with 8 bases left in between. The CDR3 reads CAISPRANEKLFF. The CDR3 DNA reads as TGTGCCATCAGCCCCCGGGCTAATGAAAAACTGTTTTTT.

This CDR3 reads CASSPPGQGGTGELFF. As DNA, the CDR3 is TGTGCCAGCAGCCCTCCGGGACAGGGGGGGACCGGGGAGCTGTTTTTT. The chain couples TRBV11-2 to TRBJ2-2; 11 positions match TRBD1. The V and J ends lost 5 bases and 5 bases, in that order; junction bases with no gene match: 7. The CDR3 consists of 16 residues. Looked up from germline, CDR1 is SGHAT and CDR2 is FQNNGV.

The chain uses TRBV12-3 or TRBV12-4 and TRBJ1-2; 7 nucleotides agree with TRBD1. This CDR3 spans 13 amino acids. V was clipped by 6 bases and J by 8 bases; unmatched bases: 9. As DNA, the CDR3 is TGTGCCAGCAGCCCTGGACAGGCGTACGGCTACACCTTC. Translated: CASSPGQAYGYTF.

The V gene is TRBV11-3, the J gene TRBJ2-7; weak D call: TRBD2 (5 bases). Germline values: CDR1 SGHNT, CDR2 YENEEA. Trimming cost V 1 base and J 6 bases, with 13 bases left between them. The CDR3 is 14 residues long. CDR3 DNA sequence: TGTGCCAGCAGCTTAGGAGGGTCTAACGGCGAGCAGTACGTC. Translating gives CASSLGGSNGEQYV.

The V gene is TRBV5-6, the J gene TRBJ1-1; a possible D gene is TRBD1 (5 bases). V was cut by 0 bases and J by 0 bases, with 12 bases left in between. This CDR3 is built from 16 residues. Germline CDR1 reads SGHDT; CDR2 reads YYEEEE. CDR3 sequence reads: CASSLVRGVMNTEAFF. The CDR3, as DNA: TGTGCCAGCAGCTTGGTGCGGGGGGTAATGAACACTGAAGCTTTCTTT.

The chain carries TRBV11-2 and TRBJ1-6; 7 positions agree with TRBD1. CDR3 length equals 19 residues. J lost 8 bases, V lost 5 bases, and 21 bases had no gene match. CDR1 is SGHAT, CDR2 FQNNGV, per germline. CDR3 amino acids: CASSPKGVRRQGVDSPLHF. The CDR3 nucleotides read TGTGCCAGCAGCCCAAAGGGGGTGAGGAGACAGGGAGTGGATTCACCCCTCCACTTT.

This clone was counted a single time. J is TRBJ1-2 and V is TRBV5-1; D ambiguous. Germline loops: CDR1 SGHRS, CDR2 YFSETQ. Trimming cost V 0 bases and J 2 bases, with 11 bases left between them. The CDR3 covers 15 residues. CDR3 sequence: CASSLESAANYGYTF. The DNA of the CDR3 is TGCGCCAGCAGCTTGGAGTCGGCGGCAAACTATGGCTACACCTTC.

The gene calls are TRBV10-2 and TRBJ2-7, with D maybe TRBD2 (5 bases). The CDR3 sequence is 17 residues long. Germline values: CDR1 WSHSY, CDR2 SAAADI. Trimming cost V 7 bases and J 2 bases, with 24 bases left between them. The CDR3 region is CASKGLGVERHAYEQYF. The CDR3 DNA follows: TGCGCCAGCAAGGGCCTCGGGGTGGAACGGCATGCCTACGAGCAGTACTTC.

The rearrangement uses TRBV19 and TRBJ2-1, with a tentative D call TRBD2 (5 bases). This CDR3 contains 13 residues. Germline V gene sequence: CDR1 LNHDA, CDR2 SQIVND (reference sequence). Trimming pared 6 bases from V and 8 bases from J, leaving 14 bases between. The CDR3 region is CASSRPGGDEQFF. In nucleotides, the CDR3 is TGTGCCAGTAGCCGACCCGGAGGCGATGAGCAGTTCTTC.

V is TRBV21-1 and J is TRBJ1-5; the table's D call, TRBD1, has no DNA check behind it. TRBV21-1 is termed a pseudogene. The CDR3 has 18 residues. The CDR3 here is CASSKARLKMTGTQPQHF. CDR3 DNA sequence: TGTGCCAGCAGCAAAGCCCGCCTAAAAATGACAGGGACTCAGCCCCAGCATTTT.

This clone was picked up a small number of times. The V gene is TRBV9, the J gene TRBJ1-1, with 7 bases aligning to TRBD1. V shed 3 bases and J 6 bases; nucleotides not matched to a gene: 11. The CDR3 is 15 residues long. Germline lookup yields CDR1 SGDLS and CDR2 YYNGEE. The CDR3 DNA reads as TGTGCCAGCAGCGCCTTCAGGGGGAGTGGCGCTGAAGCTTTCTTT. As protein: CASSAFRGSGAEAFF.